This T cell receptor (beta chain) came from a study of OX40 agonist ivuxolimab in advanced cancers. Regarding the study as a whole: Certain nonresponders likewise exhibited a low normalized T-cell clonal expansion. Mean expanded clone counts were higher in CD8+ than CD4+ T cells. Dosing at 0.1 to 3.0 mg/kg was accompanied by clonal expansion of CD4+ and CD8+ blood T cells by week 6.

Blood sampling took place at baseline, cycle 4 day 1, and cycle 7 day 1. Repertoires were generated with immunoSEQ multiplex PCR, while TCRdb's copy carries only in-frame clones and drops some. The table includes 10,000 to 15,000 clones, about 80% detected once. Comments on this clone: Its antigen is undetermined.

The CDR3 spans 17 residues. Looked up from germline, CDR1 is SGHAT and CDR2 is FQNNGV. The ends lost 1 base at V and 4 bases at J; junction bases unmatched: 9. V gene TRBV11-2 combines with J gene TRBJ2-2, with TRBD2 matching 7 bases. The sample consisted of CD4+ or CD8+ T cells sorted from blood, taken in a trial of the OX40 agonist ivuxolimab. The sequence derives from an adult with an advanced solid tumor such as melanoma, head and neck, liver or kidney cancer. The CDR3 spells CASSLGGPPGGTGELFF. DNA of the CDR3: TGTGCCAGCAGCTTAGGCGGACCCCCGGGAGGCACCGGGGAGCTGTTTTTT. Combining the CDR3 with reference TRBV11-2 and TRBJ2-2 gives the whole variable domain EAGVAQSPRYKIIEKRQSVAFWCNPISGHATLYWYQQILGQGPKLLIQFQNNGVVDDSQLPKDRFSAERLKGVDSTLKIQPAKLEDSAVYLCASSLGGPPGGTGELFFGEGSRLTVL.